This record looks at one T cell receptor (beta chain) sequence and its context. Participant-given clinical history determined each cohort assignment. This entry comes from a study of blood T cell repertoires in COVID-19. Across the whole study: Sites in the United States, Italy and Spain provided acute and convalescent COVID-19 samples.

Generated by immunoSEQ multiplex PCR, the TCRdb table keeps only in-frame clones and is missing some. The table records roughly 250,000 clones, about 90% of them present only once. Germline V gene sequence: CDR1 MNHEY, CDR2 SVGAGI. The CDR3 is made up of 13 amino acids. Trimming took 5 bases from V and 5 from J, leaving 12 bases between them. The chain is built from TRBV6-5 and TRBJ1-1, with D uncertain. The TCR was taken from a man aged 45 to 65 who had been exposed to COVID-19. Sequencing was done on a sample of PBMCs or T cells enriched from blood (not recorded which). CDR3 DNA: TGTGCCAGCAGTCGAGGGTTTATGACTGAAGCTTTCTTT. It yields the protein CASSRGFMTEAFF.